This T cell receptor (beta chain) was captured in a study of T cell responses to AZD1222 COVID-19 vaccine. Study-level information: Researchers grouped second doses given at about 4 or about 12 weeks into one pool.

Data came from immunoSEQ multiplex PCR; TCRdb stores just in-frame clones and leaves some out. The repertoire includes fewer than 110,000 clones, less than 95% of them detected once, and 4% to 6% sits in the top ten. Per germline, CDR1 SGHRS and CDR2 YFSETQ. J gave up 3 bases and V 1 base, and 6 bases lay outside the gene matches. The CDR3 extends over 16 amino acids. Concerning this clone: No antigen is known for it.

Study observations and caveats: Females made up more of the donors, who were largely white British, and clonal diversity may have come out too low. Across the whole spike, CD4 TCRs peaked at regions 160-218 and 743-854.

This sequence was found in an adult in good health. Sample: peripheral blood, taken on day 0 of AZD1222 vaccination. This chain joins TRBV5-1 and TRBJ2-2, with TRBD2 matching over 7 bases. The CDR3 DNA is TGCGCCAGCAGCTTGTTCCAGGGAGGGGACACCGGGGAGCTGTTTTTT. Protein product: CASSLFQGGDTGELFF.